Listed below are T cell receptor beta chains from one sample, sequenced in a study of cytomegalovirus exposure and HLA in healthy donors. Measured with immunoSEQ multiplex PCR; TCRdb has only the in-frame clones, and not every one. This sample has 74,000 or so clones, with 68% found just once. Sequencing was done on a sample of PBMCs. The receptors were gathered from a woman aged 25 to 39 in good health and CMV-seronegative. Each CDR3 is given with its conserved first and last residue. The order of the fields is V gene, D gene, J gene, clone size, CDR3 protein, CDR3 DNA. D genes are given only for firm matches. For some rows the clone size is stated as once, few or many, or as a class when expanded; others skip it.

v_call: TRBV7-3
d_call: TRBD1
j_call: TRBJ2-3
clone_size: .
cdr3_aa: CASSRDRFTDTQYF
cdr3_nt: TGTGCCAGCAGCCGGGACAGGTTCACAGATACGCAGTATTTT

v_call: TRBV19
d_call: TRBD1
j_call: TRBJ1-1
clone_size: .
cdr3_aa: CARVRGNSNTEAFF
cdr3_nt: TGTGCCAGGGTCAGGGGGAATTCGAACACTGAAGCTTTCTTT

v_call: TRBV5-1
d_call: .
j_call: TRBJ2-4
clone_size: .
cdr3_aa: CASSLAPGDGKNIQYF
cdr3_nt: TGCGCCAGCAGCTTGGCTCCGGGGGACGGCAAAAACATTCAGTACTTC

v_call: TRBV7-2
d_call: TRBD2
j_call: TRBJ2-7
clone_size: .
cdr3_aa: CASRPRLAGYEQYF
cdr3_nt: TGTGCCAGCAGACCACGACTAGCTGGTTACGAGCAGTACTTC

v_call: TRBV18
d_call: TRBD1
j_call: TRBJ2-2
clone_size: .
cdr3_aa: CASSLRQGDTGELFF
cdr3_nt: TGTGCCAGCTCACTCAGACAGGGAGACACCGGGGAGCTGTTTTTT

v_call: TRBV7-9
d_call: TRBD2
j_call: TRBJ2-1
clone_size: .
cdr3_aa: CASSPRLAGYNEQFF
cdr3_nt: TGTGCCAGCAGCCCTAGACTAGCGGGGTACAATGAGCAGTTCTTC

v_call: TRBV19
d_call: .
j_call: TRBJ1-1
clone_size: .
cdr3_aa: CASSIDHRGEAFF
cdr3_nt: TGTGCCAGTAGTATAGATCACCGGGGAGAAGCTTTCTTT

v_call: TRBV7-9
d_call: .
j_call: TRBJ2-7
clone_size: .
cdr3_aa: CASSRRNSYEQYF
cdr3_nt: TGTGCCAGCAGCCGCAGGAATTCCTACGAGCAGTACTTC

v_call: TRBV29-1
d_call: TRBD2
j_call: TRBJ2-1
clone_size: few
cdr3_aa: CSVLEIGLAGTEQFF
cdr3_nt: TGCAGCGTTCTTGAAATTGGTCTAGCGGGAACTGAGCAGTTCTTC

v_call: TRBV6-5
d_call: .
j_call: TRBJ2-2
clone_size: .
cdr3_aa: CASIVLAGTGELFF
cdr3_nt: TGTGCCAGCATTGTTCTGGCGGGGACCGGGGAGCTGTTTTTT

v_call: TRBV10-3
d_call: .
j_call: TRBJ1-6
clone_size: .
cdr3_aa: CAISEAGDNSPLHF
cdr3_nt: TGTGCCATCAGTGAAGCAGGGGACAATTCACCCCTCCACTTT

v_call: TRBV5-4
d_call: .
j_call: TRBJ2-6
clone_size: once
cdr3_aa: CASSGVLRDTGANVLTF
cdr3_nt: TGTGCCAGCAGCGGAGTCCTCAGGGATACAGGGGCCAACGTCCTGACTTTC

v_call: TRBV27
d_call: TRBD2
j_call: TRBJ2-3
clone_size: .
cdr3_aa: CASSRTSEGTDTQYF
cdr3_nt: TGTGCCAGCAGCCGAACTAGCGAGGGCACAGATACGCAGTATTTT

v_call: TRBV6-6
d_call: TRBD1
j_call: TRBJ1-5
clone_size: .
cdr3_aa: CASSPDRANQPQHF
cdr3_nt: TGTGCCAGCAGTCCTGACAGGGCCAATCAGCCCCAGCATTTT

v_call: TRBV6-1
d_call: .
j_call: TRBJ1-1
clone_size: few
cdr3_aa: CASNTGITEAFF
cdr3_nt: TGTGCCAGCAACACGGGGATCACTGAAGCTTTCTTT

v_call: TRBV11-3
d_call: .
j_call: TRBJ1-2
clone_size: .
cdr3_aa: CASSLDGLVGYTF
cdr3_nt: TGTGCCAGCAGCTTAGATGGACTTGTAGGCTACACCTTC

v_call: TRBV6-4
d_call: .
j_call: TRBJ1-1
clone_size: .
cdr3_aa: CASSGGSNTEAFF
cdr3_nt: TGTGCCAGCAGCGGGGGAAGTAACACTGAAGCTTTCTTT

v_call: TRBV27
d_call: .
j_call: TRBJ1-2
clone_size: .
cdr3_aa: CASSFVFGAAYGYTF
cdr3_nt: TGTGCCAGCAGTTTCGTCTTTGGGGCCGCCTATGGCTACACCTTC

v_call: TRBV6-6
d_call: TRBD2
j_call: TRBJ2-3
clone_size: .
cdr3_aa: CASSYATSTNTDTQYF
cdr3_nt: TGTGCCAGCAGTTACGCGACTAGCACCAACACAGATACGCAGTATTTT